A selection of T cell receptor beta chains follows, all from one sample in a study of T cells after yellow fever vaccination. TCRdb reanalysed the 5' RACE reads using MiXCR and keeps one entry per CDR3 protein. Seen here are 120,000 to 150,000 distinct CDR3 sequences, more than 6% observed once, and the top ten hold 0.73%. Sequencing was performed on CD4+ T cells sorted from PBMCs, taken 5 days after the yellow fever booster vaccination. These receptors originate from a man aged 25-45 years who received the YFV17D yellow fever vaccine. CDR3s include the opening cysteine and the closing phenylalanine or tryptophan. D genes are given only for firm matches. The size of a clone is reported for some rows only, either as once, few or many, or as a class for expanded clones.

clone size: -; J gene: TRBJ2-1; D gene: TRBD2; V gene: TRBV12-3/TRBV12-4; CDR3 protein: CASTQRTSGRADEQFF; CDR3 DNA: TGTGCCAGCACTCAAAGGACTAGCGGGAGGGCTGATGAGCAGTTCTTC
clone size: many; J gene: TRBJ2-1; D gene: -; V gene: TRBV12-3/TRBV12-4; CDR3 protein: CASSLAELRSYNEQFF; CDR3 DNA: TGTGCCAGCAGTTTAGCGGAATTACGCTCCTACAATGAGCAGTTCTTC
clone size: many; J gene: TRBJ2-7; D gene: TRBD1; V gene: TRBV7-9; CDR3 protein: CASSRGKGTGSYEQYF; CDR3 DNA: TGTGCCAGCAGTAGAGGAAAGGGGACAGGTTCCTACGAGCAGTACTTC
clone size: few; J gene: TRBJ1-6; D gene: TRBD1; V gene: TRBV15; CDR3 protein: CATSREGIGQGAYSPLHF; CDR3 DNA: TGTGCCACCAGCAGAGAAGGAATCGGACAGGGGGCGTATTCACCCCTCCACTTT
clone size: many; J gene: TRBJ2-1; D gene: TRBD2; V gene: TRBV9; CDR3 protein: CASSVGGRWPDEQFF; CDR3 DNA: TGTGCCAGCAGCGTAGGCGGGAGGTGGCCCGATGAGCAGTTCTTC
clone size: -; J gene: TRBJ1-2; D gene: TRBD1; V gene: TRBV6-5; CDR3 protein: CASSYSFGTDALGYTF; CDR3 DNA: TGTGCCAGCAGTTACTCCTTCGGGACAGATGCCCTAGGCTACACCTTC
clone size: many; J gene: TRBJ2-7; D gene: -; V gene: TRBV20-1; CDR3 protein: CSAIADSYEQYF; CDR3 DNA: TGCAGTGCAATAGCGGACTCCTACGAGCAGTACTTC
clone size: many; J gene: TRBJ2-7; D gene: -; V gene: TRBV29-1; CDR3 protein: CSVLNLGGQYF; CDR3 DNA: TGCAGCGTGCTGAATCTAGGTGGGCAGTACTTC
clone size: many; J gene: TRBJ2-4; D gene: -; V gene: TRBV7-2; CDR3 protein: CASSLPERALAKNIQYF; CDR3 DNA: TGTGCCAGCAGCCTCCCTGAGCGGGCCCTAGCCAAAAACATTCAGTACTTC
clone size: many; J gene: TRBJ2-1; D gene: -; V gene: TRBV20-1; CDR3 protein: CSARGSEEQFF; CDR3 DNA: TGCAGTGCTAGAGGCTCAGAAGAGCAGTTCTTC
clone size: many; J gene: TRBJ2-2; D gene: -; V gene: TRBV20-1; CDR3 protein: CSAKLRRNTGELFF; CDR3 DNA: TGCAGTGCTAAGCTCAGACGAAACACCGGGGAGCTGTTTTTT
clone size: many; J gene: TRBJ2-1; D gene: -; V gene: TRBV4-3; CDR3 protein: CASSQDTGTYNEQFF; CDR3 DNA: TGCGCCAGCAGCCAAGATACCGGGACTTACAATGAGCAGTTCTTC
clone size: many; J gene: TRBJ2-1; D gene: -; V gene: TRBV20-1; CDR3 protein: CSVRASRRQFF; CDR3 DNA: TGCAGTGTCCGGGCGAGCAGACGACAGTTCTTC
clone size: many; J gene: TRBJ2-3; D gene: TRBD2; V gene: TRBV12-3/TRBV12-4; CDR3 protein: CASTLAGGDTQYF; CDR3 DNA: TGTGCCAGCACCCTAGCGGGAGGCGATACGCAGTATTTT
clone size: -; J gene: TRBJ2-1; D gene: TRBD2; V gene: TRBV7-2; CDR3 protein: CASSSYSGRINEQFF; CDR3 DNA: TGTGCCAGCAGCTCGTATAGCGGGAGAATTAATGAGCAGTTCTTC
clone size: many; J gene: TRBJ1-4; D gene: -; V gene: TRBV11-2; CDR3 protein: CASSTTVQSTNEKLFF; CDR3 DNA: TGTGCCAGCAGCACTACGGTTCAGTCAACTAATGAAAAACTGTTTTTT
clone size: few; J gene: TRBJ1-1; D gene: -; V gene: TRBV11-2; CDR3 protein: CASSPAGGHTEAFF; CDR3 DNA: TGTGCCAGCAGCCCTGCCGGGGGGCACACTGAAGCTTTCTTT
clone size: many; J gene: TRBJ2-3; D gene: TRBD2; V gene: TRBV7-2; CDR3 protein: CASSRGLAVRSTDTQYF; CDR3 DNA: TGTGCCAGCAGCCGGGGACTAGCGGTCCGAAGCACAGATACGCAGTATTTT
clone size: many; J gene: TRBJ1-5; D gene: -; V gene: TRBV19; CDR3 protein: CASNRERNQPQHF; CDR3 DNA: TGTGCCAGTAACAGGGAACGCAATCAGCCCCAGCATTTT
clone size: many; J gene: TRBJ2-2; D gene: -; V gene: TRBV20-1; CDR3 protein: CSAREASGRGTGELFF; CDR3 DNA: TGCAGTGCTAGAGAGGCAAGCGGCCGAGGCACCGGGGAGCTGTTTTTT
clone size: many; J gene: TRBJ2-3; D gene: -; V gene: TRBV18; CDR3 protein: CASSPGSDTQYF; CDR3 DNA: TGTGCCAGCTCACCGGGGTCGGATACGCAGTATTTT
clone size: many; J gene: TRBJ2-7; D gene: TRBD1; V gene: TRBV29-1; CDR3 protein: CSAVDRAKYEQYF; CDR3 DNA: TGCAGCGCCGTGGACAGGGCTAAATACGAGCAGTACTTC
clone size: many; J gene: TRBJ1-6; D gene: -; V gene: TRBV5-1; CDR3 protein: CASSLPEPVSQNSPLHF; CDR3 DNA: TGCGCCAGCAGCCTCCCGGAGCCAGTCTCCCAGAATTCACCCCTCCACTTT
clone size: many; J gene: TRBJ2-1; D gene: TRBD2; V gene: TRBV20-1; CDR3 protein: CSARELAGETYNEQFF; CDR3 DNA: TGCAGTGCTAGAGAGCTAGCGGGAGAGACCTACAATGAGCAGTTCTTC
clone size: -; J gene: TRBJ1-1; D gene: -; V gene: TRBV5-1; CDR3 protein: CASSLEGTNTEAFF; CDR3 DNA: TGCGCCAGCAGCTTGGAAGGGACGAACACTGAAGCTTTCTTT
clone size: many; J gene: TRBJ2-2; D gene: TRBD2; V gene: TRBV7-2; CDR3 protein: CASSLVAGNTGELFF; CDR3 DNA: TGTGCCAGCAGCTTAGTAGCGGGGAACACCGGGGAGCTGTTTTTT
clone size: many; J gene: TRBJ2-3; D gene: TRBD2; V gene: TRBV20-1; CDR3 protein: CSARRLAGGTDTQYF; CDR3 DNA: TGCAGTGCTAGAAGACTAGCGGGAGGCACAGATACGCAGTATTTT
clone size: -; J gene: TRBJ1-2; D gene: -; V gene: TRBV5-8; CDR3 protein: CASSLTKGDLSGYTF; CDR3 DNA: TGTGCCAGCAGCTTGACCAAGGGTGATCTCTCTGGCTACACCTTC
clone size: many; J gene: TRBJ2-2; D gene: -; V gene: TRBV3-1; CDR3 protein: CASSHVRSGELFF; CDR3 DNA: TGTGCCAGCAGCCATGTAAGGAGCGGGGAGCTGTTTTTT
clone size: many; J gene: TRBJ2-1; D gene: TRBD2; V gene: TRBV20-1; CDR3 protein: CSAPAGARSYNEQFF; CDR3 DNA: TGCAGTGCGCCAGCGGGGGCCCGCTCCTACAATGAGCAGTTCTTC
clone size: many; J gene: TRBJ2-7; D gene: -; V gene: TRBV7-9; CDR3 protein: CASSRFVYEQYF; CDR3 DNA: TGTGCCAGCAGCCGATTTGTCTACGAGCAGTACTTC
clone size: few; J gene: TRBJ1-1; D gene: TRBD1; V gene: TRBV20-1; CDR3 protein: CSAREGTGHMNTEAFF; CDR3 DNA: TGCAGTGCTAGGGAGGGGACAGGACACATGAACACTGAAGCTTTCTTT
clone size: many; J gene: TRBJ2-7; D gene: -; V gene: TRBV7-8; CDR3 protein: CASSLGGLTYEQYF; CDR3 DNA: TGTGCCAGCAGCTTAGGAGGCTTAACCTACGAGCAGTACTTC
clone size: many; J gene: TRBJ2-1; D gene: -; V gene: TRBV20-1; CDR3 protein: CSAREITAGNEQFF; CDR3 DNA: TGCAGTGCTAGAGAAATCACAGCTGGCAATGAGCAGTTCTTC
clone size: many; J gene: TRBJ2-6; D gene: -; V gene: TRBV18; CDR3 protein: CASSPRLSGANVLTF; CDR3 DNA: TGTGCCAGCTCACCACGGCTCTCTGGGGCCAACGTCCTGACTTTC
clone size: many; J gene: TRBJ2-7; D gene: TRBD1; V gene: TRBV7-6; CDR3 protein: CASSGARGDRGTYEQYF; CDR3 DNA: TGTGCCAGCAGCGGGGCCCGAGGAGACAGGGGTACCTACGAGCAGTACTTC
clone size: many; J gene: TRBJ2-3; D gene: TRBD2; V gene: TRBV6-1; CDR3 protein: CASSRYATGLAGGDTQYF; CDR3 DNA: TGTGCCAGCAGCCGCTACGCCACAGGACTAGCGGGGGGGGATACGCAGTATTTT
clone size: few; J gene: TRBJ2-4; D gene: -; V gene: TRBV9; CDR3 protein: CASSSSAGLAKNIQYF; CDR3 DNA: TGTGCCAGCAGCTCCAGCGCCGGCCTAGCCAAAAACATTCAGTACTTC